This is a list of T cell receptor beta chains from one sample in a study of blood T cell dynamics during melanoma immunotherapy. Data came from immunoSEQ multiplex PCR; TCRdb stores just in-frame clones and leaves some out. Of 8,000 to 11,000 clones detected, approximately 91% appear once; the ten largest clones hold around 4%. The sample in question was blood, obtained from a patient treated with checkpoint blockade. The receptors stem from a human donor with melanoma. Each CDR3 is given with its conserved first and last residue. The D gene is left open where the match is weak. Expanded clones are given a class, and other clones once, few, many or no size at all.

D gene	J gene	V gene	CDR3 length	clone size	CDR3 DNA	CDR3 protein
TRBD1	TRBJ1-5	TRBV2	14	few	TGTGCCAGCAGTGGGACAGGGGGCAGTCAGCCCCAGCATTTT	CASSGTGGSQPQHF
TRBD2	TRBJ2-1	TRBV4-3	19	.	TGCGCCAGCAGCCAAGATCGGCTAGCGGGAGGGCCGGCTTACAATGAGCAGTTCTTC	CASSQDRLAGGPAYNEQFF
.	TRBJ2-3	TRBV27	17	.	TGTGCCAGCAGCAACCCAATGACAGCGACCTACACAGATACGCAGTATTTT	CASSNPMTATYTDTQYF
.	TRBJ2-7	TRBV6-5	12	.	TGTGCCAGCAGGCCCAGCTCCTACGAGCAGTACTTC	CASRPSSYEQYF
.	TRBJ2-1	TRBV7-2	14	.	TGTGCCAGCAGCTGGGACGGAGCCTACAATGAGCAGTTCTTC	CASSWDGAYNEQFF
.	TRBJ2-7	TRBV4-3	14	once	TGCGCCAGCAGCCAAGACCAGACATCCTACGAGCAGTACTTC	CASSQDQTSYEQYF
TRBD2	TRBJ2-3	TRBV9	16	.	TGTGCCAGCAGTGGGCGGGGGGTTAAAAGCACAGATACGCAGTATTTT	CASSGRGVKSTDTQYF
.	TRBJ1-1	TRBV14	14	.	TGTGCCAGCAGCCAAAGGCCGTTGAACACTGAAGCTTTCTTT	CASSQRPLNTEAFF
.	TRBJ2-3	TRBV6-6	13	.	TGTGCCAGCAGTTGGAGTGGACCAGATACGCAGTATTTT	CASSWSGPDTQYF
TRBD1	TRBJ2-1	TRBV28	13	.	TGTGCCAGCAGTTTATCAGGGGGCGATGAGCAGTTCTTC	CASSLSGGDEQFF
.	TRBJ2-5	TRBV15	18	.	TGTGCCACCAGCAGAGGACTGAATGGAGGGGGCCTCCAAGAGACCCAGTACTTC	CATSRGLNGGGLQETQYF
.	TRBJ1-6	TRBV30	14	.	TGTGCCTGGAGGTCCGGACTGCTGAATTCACCCCTCCACTTT	CAWRSGLLNSPLHF
TRBD1	TRBJ1-5	TRBV6-5	14	.	TGTGCCAGCAGTTACCAACAGGGGAATCAGCCCCAGCATTTT	CASSYQQGNQPQHF
.	TRBJ2-5	TRBV29-1	13	.	TGCAGCGCCCGGTGGGGGGGCTTAGAGACCCAGTACTTC	CSARWGGLETQYF
.	TRBJ1-1	TRBV19	14	once	TGTGCCAGTAGTCCCCGGGGGGGCGTAACTGAAGCTTTCTTT	CASSPRGGVTEAFF
TRBD2	TRBJ2-5	TRBV9	15	.	TGTGCCAGCAGCCGGACTAGCGGGAGTGTTGAGACCCAGTACTTC	CASSRTSGSVETQYF
.	TRBJ1-4	TRBV7-2	15	.	TGTGCCAGCAGCTCCGACAGATCAACTAATGAAAAACTGTTTTTT	CASSSDRSTNEKLFF
.	TRBJ1-1	TRBV27	11	.	TGTGCCAGCAGTTGGGCCGGTGGGGCTTTCTTT	CASSWAGGAFF
.	TRBJ2-2	TRBV28	13	.	TGTGCCAGCAGTTTTCGATCCACCGGGGAGCTGTTTTTT	CASSFRSTGELFF
TRBD2	TRBJ2-3	TRBV5-4	16	.	TGTGCCAGCAGACAGGGACTAGCGGGAGGGTTAGATACGCAGTATTTT	CASRQGLAGGLDTQYF
TRBD1	TRBJ2-1	TRBV2	14	.	TGTGCCAGCAGTGAGTACAGGGGGTTCAATGAGCAGTTCTTC	CASSEYRGFNEQFF
.	TRBJ2-3	TRBV9	16	few	TGTGCCAGCAGCGTGGGAGGGACAGGCCCCACAGATACGCAGTATTTT	CASSVGGTGPTDTQYF
.	TRBJ2-7	TRBV5-1	15	once	TGCGCCAGCAGCTTGGCCTCTCCTCAATCCTACGAGCAGTACTTC	CASSLASPQSYEQYF
.	TRBJ2-3	TRBV5-6	14	.	TGTGCCAGCAGCTTAGGAGGGGTATCAGATACGCAGTATTTT	CASSLGGVSDTQYF
TRBD2	TRBJ2-5	TRBV9	15	once	TGTGCCAGCAGCGTAGTAGGCCTAGCGGGAGAGACCCAGTACTTC	CASSVVGLAGETQYF